One and the same sample provided the 23 T cell receptor beta chains below, sequenced in a study of naive and memory T cell subsets (dated by TCRdb to 2017 to 2019). Libraries were constructed by 5' RACE. Sequencer: Illumina MiSeq. The ligated cDNA was amplified in four rounds of PCR with nested alpha and beta constant region primers together with the SP2 primer. TCRdb reprocessing: public reads trimmed at Q25 with fastp, clones called with MiXCR, in-frame beta chains kept. Merged by CDR3 protein, the rows form single entries marked with the most common genes and DNA. This sample lists about 62,000 distinct CDR3 sequences; more than 6% were detected once. The ten most abundant clones make up roughly 19% of the sample. The study described a robust, sensitive protocol for amplifying, sequencing and analyzing TCRs, using 3' ligation of a UMI-containing oligonucleotide to TCR cDNA. The receptors were gathered from a female donor in good health.

This clonotype showed up just a few times. This chain joins TRBV27 and TRBJ1-1, with D perhaps TRBD1 (6 bases). This CDR3 has 12 residues. V was shortened by 6 bases and J by 12 bases, with 17 bases between the two germline ends. Per germline, CDR1 MNHEY and CDR2 SMNVEV (reference sequence). Here the CDR3 DNA reads TGTGCCAGCAGCCACTCGGGGGCAGGGCCTTTCTTT. Amino acid sequence: CASSHSGAGPFF.

This clonotype was detected a few times. The V and J genes are TRBV7-9 and TRBJ1-1; no definite D call. Germline loops: CDR1 SEHNR, CDR2 FQNEAQ (reference sequence). The CDR3 sequence is 16 residues long. Trimming took off 5 bases at V and 0 bases at J, with 16 bases between the two ends. In DNA, the CDR3 is TGTGCCAGCAGCCCTTTGAGAGGGAGTATGAACACTGAAGCTTTCTTT. Its protein product is CASSPLRGSMNTEAFF.

The chain recombines TRBV5-1 with TRBJ1-1; D may be TRBD1 (5 bases). Trimming removed 5 bases from V and 2 bases from J, with 19 bases in between. The CDR3 spans 16 residues. CDR1 and CDR2 from the germline V gene are SGHRS and YFSETQ. CDR3 in amino acids: CASRRGQGEENTEAFF. Written as DNA, the CDR3 is TGCGCCAGCAGAAGAGGTCAGGGAGAGGAAAACACTGAAGCTTTCTTT.

This clonotype appeared many times. J is TRBJ2-7 and V is TRBV6-6; maybe TRBD2 (6 bases). The V gene lost 7 bases and the J gene lost 7 bases, with 17 bases spanning the gap. Germline-derived CDR1 and CDR2 are MNHNY and SVGAGI (reference sequence). CDR3 size: 13 residues. CDR3 residues: CASTQSGAGEQYF. For the CDR3, the DNA is TGTGCCAGCACCCAAAGTGGGGCGGGGGAGCAGTACTTC.

The V and J genes are TRBV9 and TRBJ2-1; 9 nucleotides align to TRBD2. Germline V CDR1 and CDR2: SGDLS, YYNGEE. With 4 bases clipped from V and 4 bases from J, the junction kept 3 bases outside the gene matches. This CDR3 contains 14 residues. CDR3 residues: CASSLTSGYNEQFF. The CDR3 DNA is TGTGCCAGCAGCCTCACTAGCGGGTACAATGAGCAGTTCTTC.

This chain uses TRBV6-6 with TRBJ2-5; D gene unclear. In germline, CDR1 is MNHNY, CDR2 SVGAGI (reference sequence). The CDR3 extends over 15 amino acids. With 2 bases removed from V and 5 bases from J, the gap between germline ends came to 15 bases. CDR3 sequence: CASSYVTSNWETQYF. The CDR3 nucleotides are TGTGCCAGCAGTTACGTTACCTCAAATTGGGAGACCCAGTACTTC.

This clonotype was observed a few times. The V gene is TRBV7-9, the J gene TRBJ1-1; TRBD1 matches 7 bases. The CDR3 contains 15 residues. Germline lookup yields CDR1 SEHNR and CDR2 FQNEAQ (reference sequence). Trimming removed 0 bases from V and 6 bases from J; junction bases left unmatched: 7. The CDR3, as DNA: TGTGCCAGCAGCTTAGCGTGGAGGGGGCTGGCTGAAGCTTTCTTT. Amino acids: CASSLAWRGLAEAFF.

The table lists this clonotype with many counts. This sequence joins TRBV20-1 and TRBJ1-1, with unresolved D. The germline V gene encodes CDR1 DFQATT and CDR2 SNEGSKA (reference sequence). There are 12 residues in the CDR3. V was clipped by 5 bases and J by 3 bases, with 10 bases between them. This CDR3 reads CSASRGDTEAFF. In nucleotides, the CDR3 is TGCAGTGCTTCCCGGGGAGACACTGAAGCTTTCTTT.

This clonotype was counted many times. V gene TRBV12-3 or TRBV12-4 combines with J gene TRBJ1-1; TRBD1 is a possible D gene (6 bases). Trimming removed 5 bases at V and 5 bases at J, with 18 bases between. There are 15 residues in the CDR3. CDR3 sequence: CASSPPRGSGTEAFF. CDR3 coding DNA: TGTGCCAGCAGTCCCCCGAGGGGGTCGGGGACTGAAGCTTTCTTT.

The V gene is TRBV19, the J gene TRBJ2-3; 9 bases are a match to TRBD2. Germline V gene data show CDR1 as LNHDA and CDR2 as SQIVND (reference sequence). The CDR3 consists of 17 residues. Trimming took 4 bases from V and 0 from J; bases not matched to a gene: 8. The CDR3 loop reads CASSSGGAAFSTDTQYF. CDR3 sequence (DNA): TGTGCCAGTAGTAGCGGGGGGGCCGCCTTTAGCACAGATACGCAGTATTTT.

This clonotype was seen ten or more times. The rearrangement links TRBV20-1 to TRBJ1-5; D is uncertain. V lost 3 bases to trimming and J lost 5 bases, with 11 bases between them. The V gene's germline CDR1 is DFQATT and CDR2 SNEGSKA (reference sequence). This CDR3 is 13 amino acids long. CDR3 sequence reads: CSARRQEDQPQHF. DNA for the CDR3: TGCAGTGCTAGGAGACAAGAAGATCAGCCCCAGCATTTT.

Only a few counts were recorded for this clonotype. The chain carries TRBV12-3 or TRBV12-4 and TRBJ1-1, with D possibly TRBD1 on 6 matching bases. The CDR3 runs 13 residues. V lost 3 bases and J lost 3, with 8 bases in between. CDR3 sequence reads: CASSFGTYTEAFF. CDR3 in DNA: TGTGCCAGCAGTTTCGGGACATACACTGAAGCTTTCTTT.

V and J are TRBV20-1 and TRBJ2-1; either TRBD1 or TRBD2 may supply D (5 bases each). This CDR3 spans 17 amino acids. Germline CDR1 is DFQATT and CDR2 is SNEGSKA (reference sequence). V dropped 0 bases and J dropped 0 bases, with 15 bases sitting between them. CDR3 bases: TGCAGTGCTAGAGACTCCGGGACCCTGAGCTCCTACAATGAGCAGTTCTTC. It specifies CSARDSGTLSSYNEQFF.

This clonotype was seen many times. The rearrangement links TRBV11-2 to TRBJ2-2, with D perhaps TRBD2 (7 bases). The V and J ends lost 3 bases and 2 bases respectively, with 34 bases between them. CDR3 size: 23 residues. Germline V CDR1 and CDR2: SGHAT, FQNNGV. CDR3 sequence: CASSFPSWIFTGGTTKNTGELFF. The CDR3 DNA follows: TGTGCCAGCAGCTTCCCTTCGTGGATCTTCACGGGGGGCACCACAAAAAACACCGGGGAGCTGTTTTTT.

The V call is TRBV2, the J call TRBJ1-1; TRBD1 is a possible D gene (6 bases). The CDR3 is 18 residues long. Trimming shortened V by 6 bases and J by 2 bases, and 25 bases separated the two germline ends. Germline CDR1 is SNHLY and CDR2 is FYNNEI. The CDR3 DNA reads TGTGCCAGCAGGGGGTTCTCTGAGGGGGGCAGGGGTAACACTGAAGCTTTCTTT. Residues: CASRGFSEGGRGNTEAFF. The whole variable domain, remainder taken from reference TRBV2 and TRBJ1-1, is EPEVTQTPSHQVTQMGQEVILRCVPISNHLYFYWYRQILGQKVEFLVSFYNNEISEKSEIFDDQFSVERPDGSNFTLKIRSTKLEDSAMYFCASRGFSEGGRGNTEAFFGQGTRLTVV.

This rearrangement joins TRBV27 to TRBJ1-5; D gene ambiguous. V lost 7 bases and J 1 base, leaving 20 bases between the germline ends. The CDR3 totals 17 residues. Germline CDR1 is MNHEY and CDR2 is SMNVEV (reference sequence). CDR3 DNA: TGTGCCAGCAAATACACCGCAGGCTCTACAAGCAATCAGCCCCAGCATTTT. It encodes CASKYTAGSTSNQPQHF.

This clonotype has only one observation. A much larger clone is a single base away; this may be a read error. The V gene is TRBV12-5, the J gene TRBJ1-1, with 10 bases fitting TRBD1. CDR1 and CDR2 (germline): LGHNT, FRNRAP. The length of the CDR3 is 16 residues. DNA of the CDR3: TGTGCTAGTGGTTCCTCGCGGGGACAGGGGACGACTGAAGCTTACTTT. This translates into CASGSSRGQGTTEAYF.

For this clonotype: A read error may explain this, as a much larger clone is one base away. The rearrangement joins TRBV19 to TRBJ1-6, with D tentatively TRBD1 (6 bases). Germline CDR1 is LNHDA and CDR2 is SQIVND (reference sequence). V lost 6 bases, J lost 8 bases, and 23 bases lay in between. The CDR3 contains 17 residues. The CDR3 loop is CASRIYRTVGPDSPLHF. The DNA of the CDR3 is TGTGCCAGTAGAATATATAGGACAGTCGGACCAGATTCACCCCTCCACTTT.

This clonotype was detected many times. V gene TRBV7-2 combines with J gene TRBJ2-1; 13 bases line up with TRBD2. Germline V gene sequence: CDR1 SGHTA, CDR2 FQGNSA. The CDR3 is 17 residues long. With 7 bases clipped from V and 2 bases from J, the junction kept 8 bases outside the gene matches. CDR3 protein: CASKLAGGLATYNEQFF. The CDR3 DNA reads TGTGCCAGCAAACTAGCGGGAGGGCTAGCGACCTACAATGAGCAGTTCTTC. The full variable domain, its missing parts supplied by reference TRBV7-2 and TRBJ2-1, is GAGVSQSPSNKVTEKGKDVELRCDPISGHTALYWYRQSLGQGLEFLIYFQGNSAPDKSGLPSDRFSAERTGGSVSTLTIQRTQQEDSAVYLCASKLAGGLATYNEQFFGPGTRLTVL.

The V call is TRBV10-3, the J call TRBJ1-6; D is perhaps TRBD1 (5 bases). Trimming took off 6 bases at V and 7 bases at J, with 13 bases between the two ends. CDR1 is ENHRY and CDR2 is SYGVKD in the germline V gene. This CDR3 region has 14 residues. In nucleotides, the CDR3 is TGTGCCATCAGCCGAGACAGAGAAAATTCACCCCTCCACTTT. It yields the protein CAISRDRENSPLHF.

The sample holds a few counts of this clonotype. J is TRBJ2-1 and V is TRBV5-4; 8 nucleotides match TRBD2. CDR1 and CDR2 (germline): SGHNT, YYREEE (reference sequence). This CDR3 contains 18 residues. The trim removed 4 bases at V and 7 bases at J, leaving 19 bases unmatched. The CDR3 reads CASSVRFGQREYLNEQFF. The CDR3 coding sequence is TGTGCCAGCAGCGTCCGGTTCGGGCAGCGGGAGTACCTGAATGAGCAGTTCTTC.

The sample holds many counts of this clonotype. V usage is TRBV4-1 and J usage is TRBJ1-3; the D gene is possibly TRBD1 (6 bases). The CDR3 is made up of 17 amino acids. Germline lookup yields CDR1 MGHRA and CDR2 YSYEKL. Trimming took off 2 bases at V and 0 bases at J, with 14 bases between the two ends. The CDR3 DNA reads TGCGCCAGCAGCCAATACGTGGACAGAATCTCTGGAAACACCATATATTTT. This codes for CASSQYVDRISGNTIYF.

The sample holds a few counts of this clonotype. This chain joins TRBV7-8 and TRBJ2-1, with D tentatively TRBD2 (6 bases). CDR1 is SGHVS, CDR2 FQNEAQ, per germline. The V and J ends lost 5 bases and 6 bases respectively, with 11 bases between them. The CDR3 contains 13 residues. CDR3 in amino acids: CASSLGGSNEQFF. The CDR3 DNA reads as TGTGCCAGCAGCCTTGGGGGGTCCAATGAGCAGTTCTTC.